What follows are 27 T cell receptor beta chains derived from one specimen sequenced in a study of shared clonotypes between healthy human individuals. It was CD45RO-negative cells, positively selected for CCR7, that made up naive CD8 cells, with terminally differentiated effector memory CD45RA+ cells excluded. Using immunoSEQ multiplex PCR, the repertoire was profiled, and TCRdb retains in-frame clones only, with some absent. The repertoire includes about 2.1 million clones, roughly 91% of them detected once, and around 1.7% sits in the top ten. The sample consisted of naive CD8+ T cells from PBMCs. The source is a man between 18 and 29 years old in good health. Some clones in this sample may be carry-over from other donors' samples.

The chain couples TRBV29-1 to TRBJ2-5, with D perhaps TRBD1 or TRBD2 (5 bases each). Trimming stripped 1 base from V and 2 bases from J, with 11 bases between. Germline CDR1 SQVTM, CDR2 ANQGSEA. CDR3 size: 14 residues. In DNA, the CDR3 is TGCAGCGTTGAAGCTAGGGACGGTCAAGAGACCCAGTACTTC. Protein sequence: CSVEARDGQETQYF.

J is TRBJ2-2 and V is TRBV11-2; 8 bases line up with TRBD2. J lost 7 bases, V lost 1 base, and 8 bases had no gene match. CDR1 and CDR2 from the germline V gene are SGHAT and FQNNGV. The CDR3 is made up of 16 amino acids. This chain's CDR3 is CASSLGRYGRVGELFF. The CDR3, as DNA: TGTGCCAGCAGCTTAGGCCGGTACGGGAGGGTCGGGGAGCTGTTTTTT. Filled out from reference TRBV11-2 and TRBJ2-2, the complete variable domain reads EAGVAQSPRYKIIEKRQSVAFWCNPISGHATLYWYQQILGQGPKLLIQFQNNGVVDDSQLPKDRFSAERLKGVDSTLKIQPAKLEDSAVYLCASSLGRYGRVGELFFGEGSRLTVL.

This rearrangement joins TRBV29-1 to TRBJ2-7; 8 nucleotides line up with TRBD1. The CDR3 is 13 residues long. Looked up from germline, CDR1 is SQVTM and CDR2 is ANQGSEA. V was clipped by 4 bases and J by 7 bases; unmatched bases: 9. The CDR3 sequence is CSVVQGAGGEQYF. Here the CDR3 DNA reads TGCAGCGTTGTTCAGGGGGCGGGTGGGGAGCAGTACTTC.

The chain joins TRBV6-5 to TRBJ2-7, with D possibly TRBD2 on 5 matching bases. Germline V lookup: CDR1 MNHEY, CDR2 SVGAGI. V was trimmed by 6 bases and J by 0 bases, leaving 12 bases between them. The CDR3 sequence is 14 residues long. CDR3 nucleotide sequence: TGTGCCAGCAGCCAGTCGGGAAGCTCCTACGAGCAGTACTTC. This translates into CASSQSGSSYEQYF.

CDR3 residues: CASSLEDRDYEQYF. The CDR3 DNA reads TGCGCCAGCAGCTTGGAGGACAGGGACTACGAGCAGTACTTC. This rearrangement joins TRBV5-1 to TRBJ2-7, with 8 bases lining up with TRBD1. Germline CDR1 reads SGHRS; CDR2 reads YFSETQ. Trimming at V came to 0 bases and at J to 3 bases, leaving 2 bases not matched to a gene. The length of the CDR3 is 14 residues.

This clone was recorded a few times. The chain carries TRBV27 and TRBJ2-1, with 8 bases matching TRBD1. V lost 8 bases and J lost 8; bases outside the gene matches: 2. CDR3 length: 11 amino acids. CDR1 is MNHEY, CDR2 SMNVEV, per germline (reference sequence). CDR3 loop: CASGTGYEQFF. The CDR3 DNA sequence: TGTGCCAGCGGGACAGGATATGAGCAGTTCTTC.

The CDR3 loop is CASGREDTQYF. In DNA, the CDR3 is TGTGCCAGTGGAAGGGAGGATACGCAGTATTTT. This rearrangement joins TRBV9 to TRBJ2-3; D perhaps matches TRBD2 (5 bases). Germline CDR1 and CDR2: SGDLS and YYNGEE. Trimming pared 8 bases from V and 6 bases from J, leaving 10 bases between. The CDR3 is 11 amino acids.

The genes are TRBV7-9 and TRBJ1-4, with D uncertain. Looked up from germline, CDR1 is SEHNR and CDR2 is FQNEAQ (reference sequence). V was pared by 3 bases and J by 3 bases, with 14 bases between. The CDR3 sequence is 16 residues long. CDR3 DNA: TGTGCCAGCAGCTTTTCCTTCGGGCAAGCTAATGAAAAACTGTTTTTT. As protein: CASSFSFGQANEKLFF.

The gene calls are TRBV25-1 and TRBJ1-2, with D unresolved. The CDR3 spans 11 residues. Germline CDR1 is MGHDK and CDR2 is SYGVNS. Trimming removed 1 base at V and 8 bases at J, with 5 bases between. The CDR3 DNA reads as TGTGCCAGCAGTGAATCGGGGGGCTACACCTTC. This gives the protein CASSESGGYTF.

The chain links TRBV27 to TRBJ2-7; D is ambiguous. The CDR3 totals 14 residues. The V gene lost 2 bases and the J gene lost 5 bases, with 13 bases spanning the gap. Germline V lookup: CDR1 MNHEY, CDR2 SMNVEV (reference sequence). CDR3 DNA: TGTGCCAGCAGTTTAATTGCAGTCGGCCACGAGCAGTACTTC. This gives the protein CASSLIAVGHEQYF.

The CDR3 nucleotides are TGTGCCAGCAGTCCGGGACAGGGTGTATACAATGAGCAGTTCTTC. Translated: CASSPGQGVYNEQFF. V gene TRBV2 combines with J gene TRBJ2-1; TRBD1 aligns across 9 bases. The trim removed 5 bases at V and 4 bases at J, leaving 6 bases unmatched. This CDR3 region has 15 residues. Germline values: CDR1 SNHLY, CDR2 FYNNEI.

The chain has TRBV20-1 and TRBJ2-5; weak D call: TRBD2 (6 bases). This CDR3 is built from 11 residues. CDR1 is DFQATT, CDR2 SNEGSKA, per germline (reference sequence). The V end was cut by 3 bases, the J end by 7 bases, with 9 bases between. CDR3 sequence: CSASLGGTQYF. CDR3 nucleotide sequence: TGCAGTGCTAGCTTGGGGGGGACCCAGTACTTC.

This sequence joins TRBV2 and TRBJ1-5, with D possibly TRBD1 on 5 matching bases. CDR3 size: 15 residues. V gave up 2 bases and J gave up 1 base, with 9 bases separating them. The germline gives CDR1 SNHLY, CDR2 FYNNEI. The CDR3 reads CASSEMTVSNQPQHF. As DNA, the CDR3 is TGTGCCAGCAGTGAAATGACAGTCAGCAATCAGCCCCAGCATTTT.

In this sample, this clone turned up a few times. CDR3 sequence: CATETPYGYTF. The CDR3 DNA reads TGTGCCACCGAGACACCCTATGGCTACACCTTC. The chain uses TRBV19 and TRBJ1-2; D uncertain. With 10 bases removed from V and 4 bases from J, the gap between germline ends came to 10 bases. Germline values: CDR1 LNHDA, CDR2 SQIVND (reference sequence). The CDR3 runs to 11 residues. The whole variable domain, remainder taken from reference TRBV19 and TRBJ1-2, is DGGITQSPKYLFRKEGQNVTLSCEQNLNHDAMYWYRQDPGQGLRLIYYSQIVNDFQKGDIAEGYSVSREKKESFPLTVTSAQKNPTAFYLCATETPYGYTFGSGTRLTVV.

The chain carries TRBV28 and TRBJ2-7; TRBD2 agrees at 7 bases. The junction had 5 bases not matched to a gene; V was cut back by 4 bases and J by 5 bases. Germline CDR1 and CDR2: MDHEN and SYDVKM. CDR3 length: 13 residues. CDR3 amino acids: CASSWGGADEQYF. For the CDR3, the DNA is TGTGCCAGCAGTTGGGGAGGGGCCGACGAGCAGTACTTC.

A word on this clone: The same CDR3 arises from other DNA sequences in this sample as well. This sequence joins TRBV28 and TRBJ2-7, with D hard to call. Trimming left V 3 bases short and J 2 bases short, with 5 bases between. CDR3 size: 12 residues. Germline V CDR1 and CDR2: MDHEN, SYDVKM. CDR3 sequence (DNA): TGTGCCAGCAGTTTGCGTGCCTACGAGCAGTACTTC. Its translation is CASSLRAYEQYF.

CDR3 sequence (DNA): TGCAGCGTTGAAGATCGTGAGGGTGACGAGCAGTACTTC. Protein: CSVEDREGDEQYF. The V call is TRBV29-1, the J call TRBJ2-7; tentatively, D is TRBD2 (5 bases). Trimming shortened V by 0 bases and J by 5 bases, and 11 bases separated the two germline ends. Germline V gene data show CDR1 as SQVTM and CDR2 as ANQGSEA. CDR3 length: 13 residues.

V is TRBV5-6 and J is TRBJ2-4; 8 bases map to TRBD2. V lost 3 bases and J lost 6; bases outside the gene matches: 11. The germline V gene has CDR1 SGHDT and CDR2 YYEEEE. The CDR3 is 16 residues long. CDR3 in amino acids: CASSYLGGAPANIQYF. The DNA for the CDR3 is TGTGCCAGCAGCTACCTCGGGGGGGCCCCCGCAAACATTCAGTACTTC.

As regards this clone: Other DNA sequences within the sample encode an identical CDR3. The gene calls are TRBV27 and TRBJ1-3; D remains unclear. Between the trimmed V and J ends, which lost 2 bases and 1 base, there was a span of 9 bases. The CDR3 sequence is 15 residues long. Germline CDR1 is MNHEY and CDR2 is SMNVEV (reference sequence). The CDR3 here is CASSLGWGSGNTIYF. CDR3 nucleotides: TGTGCCAGCAGTTTAGGGTGGGGTTCTGGAAACACCATATATTTT.

On this clone: The same CDR3 can be traced to other DNA sequences in this sample. The chain couples TRBV5-1 to TRBJ2-7, with no clear D. Germline V CDR1 and CDR2: SGHRS, YFSETQ. This CDR3 has 12 residues. The germline V and J ends were trimmed by 5 bases and 0 bases, with 6 bases remaining between them. This CDR3 reads CASSLSSYEQYF. The CDR3 region has the DNA TGCGCCAGCAGTTTAAGCTCCTACGAGCAGTACTTC.

The rearrangement uses TRBV9 and TRBJ2-7; 7 bases are shared with TRBD2. The CDR3 sequence is 15 residues long. V shed 2 bases, J shed 2 bases, and the junction held 7 bases outside the gene matches. Germline-derived CDR1 and CDR2 are SGDLS and YYNGEE. The CDR3: CASSVTHGLAYEQYF. CDR3 DNA: TGTGCCAGCAGCGTGACCCATGGACTAGCCTACGAGCAGTACTTC.

The chain is built from TRBV9 and TRBJ2-6; D is unresolved. Trimming took 3 bases from V and 0 from J, leaving 13 bases between them. Germline loops: CDR1 SGDLS, CDR2 YYNGEE. This CDR3 has 17 residues. The CDR3 here is CASSANLKSSGANVLTF. CDR3 nucleotides: TGTGCCAGCAGCGCAAACTTAAAGAGCTCTGGGGCCAACGTCCTGACTTTC.

The CDR3 reads CASSLSFGALYGYTF. In nucleotides, the CDR3 is TGCGCCAGCAGCCTTTCGTTTGGGGCCCTCTATGGCTACACCTTC. This chain links TRBV4-1 with TRBJ1-2; possible D gene TRBD1, 5 bases. Trimming stripped 4 bases from V and 4 bases from J, with 16 bases between. The CDR3 contains 15 residues. The germline CDR1 and CDR2 sequences are MGHRA and YSYEKL.

The J gene is TRBJ2-5, the V gene TRBV28; 7 nucleotides match TRBD2. There are 15 residues in the CDR3. V shed 2 bases, J shed 2 bases, and the junction held 5 bases outside the gene matches. Germline V gives CDR1 MDHEN, CDR2 SYDVKM. Written as DNA, the CDR3 is TGTGCCAGCAGTTTAACCGCGGGGGAACAAGAGACCCAGTACTTC. Translated, it gives CASSLTAGEQETQYF.

This clone is a singleton in its sample. This rearrangement joins TRBV5-5 to TRBJ1-6, with D possibly being TRBD1 (5 bases). This CDR3 is 13 amino acids long. Trimming pared 4 bases from V and 7 bases from J, leaving 9 bases between. Germline V CDR1 and CDR2: SGHKS, YYEKEE (reference sequence). DNA of the CDR3: TGTGCCAGCAGCCAATACAGGAATTCACCCCTCCACTTT. Its translation is CASSQYRNSPLHF.

As to this clone: Given a much more abundant clone one base away, this may be a read error. This sample includes further DNA sequences coding for the same CDR3. The chain is built from TRBV27 and TRBJ2-7; D not resolved. CDR3 length: 10 residues. Trimming pared 6 bases from V and 1 base from J, leaving 1 base between. Germline values: CDR1 MNHEY, CDR2 SMNVEV (reference sequence). Here the CDR3 reads CASRSYEQYF. For the CDR3, the DNA is TGTGCCAGCAGATCCTACGAGCAGTACTTC.

The chain recombines TRBV11-2 with TRBJ2-3; 8 bases align to TRBD1. The length of the CDR3 is 16 residues. Germline CDR1 and CDR2: SGHAT and FQNNGV. Trimming removed 5 bases from V and 6 bases from J; junction bases left unmatched: 13. Written as DNA, the CDR3 is TGTGCCAGCAGCGAAGGGACGGACAGGGAGTATGATACGCAGTATTTT. As protein: CASSEGTDREYDTQYF.